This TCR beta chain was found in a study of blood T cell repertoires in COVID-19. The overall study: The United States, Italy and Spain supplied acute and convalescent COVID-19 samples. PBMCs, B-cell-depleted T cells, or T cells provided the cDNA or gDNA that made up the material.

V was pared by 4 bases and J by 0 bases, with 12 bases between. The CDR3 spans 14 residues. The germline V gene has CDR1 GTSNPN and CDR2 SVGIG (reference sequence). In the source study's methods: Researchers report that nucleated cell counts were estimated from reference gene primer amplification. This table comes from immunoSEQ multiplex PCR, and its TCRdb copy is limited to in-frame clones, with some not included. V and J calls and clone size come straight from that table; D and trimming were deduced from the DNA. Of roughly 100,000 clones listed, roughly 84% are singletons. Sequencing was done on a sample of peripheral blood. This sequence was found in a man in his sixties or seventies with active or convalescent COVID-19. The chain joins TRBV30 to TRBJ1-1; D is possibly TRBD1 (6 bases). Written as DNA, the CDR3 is TGTGCCTGGATTAGGGACAAAATGAACACTGAAGCTTTCTTT. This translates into CAWIRDKMNTEAFF.